The 26 T cell receptor beta chains reported below all come from one sample, sequenced in a study of blood T cell repertoires in COVID-19. Data came from immunoSEQ multiplex PCR; TCRdb stores just in-frame clones and leaves some out. This sample carries 20,000 to 30,000 clones, over 80% of them seen once, and the ten largest clones take 2.5% to 3.5%. The material sequenced was peripheral blood. Source of these receptors: a human donor in a cohort sampled during active COVID-19.

This chain's CDR3 is CASSVTSYGNTIYF. DNA for the CDR3: TGTGCCAGCAGCGTAACATCGTATGGAAACACCATATATTTT. This chain uses TRBV9 with TRBJ1-3; D is unresolved. V was shortened by 1 base and J by 3 bases, with 8 bases between the two germline ends. The germline CDR1 and CDR2 sequences are SGDLS and YYNGEE. The CDR3 has 14 residues.

V gene TRBV4-1 combines with J gene TRBJ2-7; 10 bases agree with TRBD1. V shed 4 bases and J 4 bases; nucleotides not matched to a gene: 13. The length of the CDR3 is 17 residues. Looked up from germline, CDR1 is MGHRA and CDR2 is YSYEKL. CDR3 amino acids: CASSPWGPGQGLYEQYF. The CDR3 bases are TGCGCCAGCAGCCCATGGGGACCGGGACAGGGGTTGTACGAGCAGTACTTC.

This chain links TRBV6-4 with TRBJ2-3; D possibly corresponds to TRBD1 (5 bases). Looked up from germline, CDR1 is MRHNA and CDR2 is SNTAGT. Between the trimmed V and J ends, which lost 6 bases and 1 base, there was a span of 11 bases. The CDR3 consists of 14 residues. The CDR3 here is CASRPLGRTDTQYF. In nucleotides, the CDR3 is TGTGCCAGCAGGCCTCTGGGGCGCACAGATACGCAGTATTTT.

The rearrangement links TRBV27 to TRBJ2-5; 7 positions agree with TRBD1. The V segment lost 4 bases and the J segment 5 bases; nucleotides outside the gene matches: 7. Germline V gives CDR1 MNHEY, CDR2 SMNVEV (reference sequence). The CDR3 runs 14 residues. In DNA, the CDR3 is TGTGCCAGCAGTTCGGACAGGCTCTCCGAGACCCAGTACTTC. Protein sequence: CASSSDRLSETQYF.

V is TRBV6-2 or TRBV6-3 and J is TRBJ2-7; the D gene is possibly TRBD1 (6 bases). Germline V CDR1 and CDR2: MNHEY, SVGEGT. The CDR3 contains 16 residues. Trimming removed 1 base from V and 5 bases from J, with 18 bases in between. The CDR3 bases are TGTGCCAGCAGTTACTGGGGGCCGTCCGGGGACGACGAGCAGTACTTC. Its protein product is CASSYWGPSGDDEQYF.

The chain combines TRBV5-1 with TRBJ2-3, with TRBD2 matching 8 bases. Germline V lookup: CDR1 SGHRS, CDR2 YFSETQ. V trimming: 6 bases; J trimming: 5 bases; junction bases outside the gene matches: 5. CDR3 length equals 13 residues. The CDR3 region has the DNA TGCGCCAGCAAGCGGGGGAGTGGAGATACGCAGTATTTT. It yields the protein CASKRGSGDTQYF.

This chain links TRBV28 with TRBJ2-1; 11 positions agree with TRBD2. The germline gives CDR1 MDHEN, CDR2 SYDVKM. The trim removed 3 bases at V and 1 base at J, leaving 17 bases unmatched. The CDR3 has 21 residues. The CDR3 DNA is TGTGCCAGCAGTTTGGATTTGAGAGGGCTAGCGGGGGGCAGATCCTACAATGAGCAGTTCTTC. Translating gives CASSLDLRGLAGGRSYNEQFF.

V gene TRBV19 combines with J gene TRBJ1-2; D is possibly TRBD1 (5 bases). V was clipped by 10 bases and J by 7 bases, with 13 bases between them. Germline-derived CDR1 and CDR2 are LNHDA and SQIVND (reference sequence). The CDR3 sequence is 11 residues long. CDR3 residues: CATRSGGGYTF. CDR3 nucleotide sequence: TGTGCCACCAGGTCGGGGGGTGGCTACACCTTC.

The V and J genes are TRBV5-1 and TRBJ2-1; 7 nucleotides agree with TRBD2. The CDR3 loop spans 15 amino acids. Germline loops: CDR1 SGHRS, CDR2 YFSETQ. The J segment lost 5 bases and the V segment lost 4 bases, leaving 9 bases of the junction unmatched. The CDR3 region is CASSQRELGNNEQFF. DNA of the CDR3: TGCGCCAGCAGCCAGCGGGAACTGGGTAACAATGAGCAGTTCTTC.

The gene calls are TRBV5-6 and TRBJ1-2; D is undetermined. There are 13 residues in the CDR3. V dropped 3 bases and J dropped 6 bases, with 12 bases sitting between them. Germline lookup yields CDR1 SGHDT and CDR2 YYEEEE. The CDR3 DNA reads TGTGCCAGCAGCTGGGTAGGGAGGGATGGCTACACCTTC. Translated: CASSWVGRDGYTF.

This clone was counted once. The chain employs TRBV28 and TRBJ2-3; 11 bases match TRBD2. Looked up from germline, CDR1 is MDHEN and CDR2 is SYDVKM. The CDR3 loop spans 18 amino acids. The V segment lost 7 bases and the J segment 2 bases; nucleotides outside the gene matches: 14. CDR3 DNA: TGTGCCAGCATTCTAATAGCGGGGGGGCCGGGCACCACAGATACGCAGTATTTT. It is translated as CASILIAGGPGTTDTQYF.

In this sample, this clone turned up once. The chain carries TRBV25-1 and TRBJ2-1; 12 nucleotides match TRBD2. V was pared by 5 bases and J by 1 base, with 6 bases of the junction left unmatched. In germline, CDR1 is MGHDK, CDR2 SYGVNS. The CDR3 loop spans 17 amino acids. CDR3 region: CASSSSGGARSYNEQFF. The CDR3 DNA reads TGTGCCAGCAGTTCTAGCGGGGGGGCCCGTTCCTACAATGAGCAGTTCTTC. The full variable domain, completed using reference TRBV25-1 and TRBJ2-1, is EADIYQTPRYLVIGTGKKITLECSQTMGHDKMYWYQQDPGMELHLIHYSYGVNSTEKGDLSSESTVSRIRTEHFPLTLESARPSHTSQYLCASSSSGGARSYNEQFFGPGTRLTVL.

The chain links TRBV19 to TRBJ2-1, with D hard to call. Germline V gene sequence: CDR1 LNHDA, CDR2 SQIVND (reference sequence). This CDR3 spans 14 amino acids. V was trimmed by 7 bases and J by 9 bases, leaving 19 bases between them. The CDR3 spells CASKPRENSGEQFF. The CDR3 coding sequence is TGTGCCAGTAAACCCCGAGAGAATTCGGGTGAGCAGTTCTTC.

The CDR3 nucleotides are TGTGCCAGCAGCCTCAGGGGCGACTATGGCTACACCTTC. Translated: CASSLRGDYGYTF. This rearrangement joins TRBV9 to TRBJ1-2; D may be TRBD1 (6 bases). The CDR3 loop spans 13 amino acids. V shed 4 bases and J shed 3 bases, with 10 bases lying between them. CDR1 and CDR2 from the germline V gene are SGDLS and YYNGEE.

The chain recombines TRBV2 with TRBJ1-2, with a possible D match to TRBD1 (6 bases). Trimming stripped 3 bases from V and 9 bases from J, with 14 bases between. The germline gives CDR1 SNHLY, CDR2 FYNNEI. The CDR3 consists of 13 residues. CDR3 nucleotides: TGTGCCAGCAGTGACCACAGGGCCGGGCGCTACACCTTC. Its translation: CASSDHRAGRYTF.

The chain is built from TRBV11-2 and TRBJ2-7, with 7 bases aligning to TRBD1. CDR1 SGHAT and CDR2 FQNNGV come from the germline V gene. V lost 5 bases, J lost 1 base, and 5 bases stayed unmatched. The CDR3 is 14 residues long. The CDR3 DNA is TGTGCCAGCAGCCCGGGACAGTTTTCCTACGAGCAGTACGTC. Protein sequence: CASSPGQFSYEQYV.

The chain couples TRBV18 to TRBJ2-7; D might be TRBD2 (5 bases). The ends were cut back, 3 bases at V and 2 bases at J, with 11 bases in the middle. Germline V gene data show CDR1 as KGHSH and CDR2 as LQKENI. This CDR3 contains 14 residues. CDR3 region: CASSPRTGTYEQYV. The CDR3 nucleotides are TGTGCCAGCTCACCTCGGACTGGTACCTACGAGCAGTACGTC.

This chain uses TRBV25-1 with TRBJ2-1, with D perhaps TRBD2 (6 bases). The V end was cut by 6 bases, the J end by 7 bases, with 19 bases between. This CDR3 is 15 amino acids long. The V gene's germline CDR1 is MGHDK and CDR2 SYGVNS. CDR3 loop: CASRPEGLVLNEQFF. The CDR3 coding sequence is TGTGCCAGCAGACCTGAGGGACTTGTGTTAAATGAGCAGTTCTTC.

The rearrangement uses TRBV5-4 and TRBJ2-3; 10 nucleotides agree with TRBD2. CDR3 size: 13 residues. The germline V gene has CDR1 SGHNT and CDR2 YYREEE (reference sequence). V lost 9 bases to trimming and J lost 2 bases; unmatched junction nucleotides: 3. The CDR3 spells CAIAGGVTDTQYF. CDR3 DNA sequence: TGTGCCATAGCGGGGGGCGTCACAGATACGCAGTATTTT.

The genes are TRBV7-2 and TRBJ1-3, with unresolved D. In germline, CDR1 is SGHTA, CDR2 FQGNSA. The CDR3 contains 14 residues. Trimming removed 3 bases from V and 4 bases from J, with 10 bases in between. CDR3 DNA: TGTGCCAGCAGCTTGCCCGACACGGGAAACACCATATATTTT. This sequence encodes CASSLPDTGNTIYF.

The rearrangement links TRBV10-3 to TRBJ1-3; D ambiguous. The CDR3 is 16 residues long. V was pared by 6 bases and J by 0 bases, with 15 bases between. Germline V lookup: CDR1 ENHRY, CDR2 SYGVKD. The CDR3 loop is CAIRPLDTRSGNTIYF. DNA of the CDR3: TGTGCCATCAGACCACTCGACACCCGCTCTGGAAACACCATATATTTT.

The chain combines TRBV6-5 with TRBJ2-7; 9 nucleotides line up with TRBD1. J lost 5 bases, V lost 7 bases, and 6 bases had no gene match. The CDR3 consists of 13 residues. Germline CDR1 MNHEY, CDR2 SVGAGI. CDR3 DNA: TGTGCCAGCATCGAGGGACAGGGCCACGAGCAGTACTTC. Amino acid sequence: CASIEGQGHEQYF.

V gene TRBV5-6 combines with J gene TRBJ1-6, with TRBD1 matching over 8 bases. V shed 5 bases and J 6 bases; nucleotides not matched to a gene: 10. Germline V gives CDR1 SGHDT, CDR2 YYEEEE. The CDR3 has 16 amino acids. The chain's CDR3 is CASRSTGTGRNSPLHF. CDR3 DNA: TGTGCCAGCAGATCCACGGGGACAGGCCGTAATTCACCCCTCCACTTT. Combining the CDR3 with reference TRBV5-6 and TRBJ1-6 gives the whole variable domain DAGVTQSPTHLIKTRGQQVTLRCSPKSGHDTVSWYQQALGQGPQFIFQYYEEEERQRGNFPDRFSGHQFPNYSSELNVNALLLGDSALYLCASRSTGTGRNSPLHFGNGTRLTVT.

This chain joins TRBV4-1 and TRBJ2-1, with 11 bases matching TRBD2. Germline V lookup: CDR1 MGHRA, CDR2 YSYEKL. With V trimmed by 4 bases and J by 0 bases, 11 bases remained unmatched. The CDR3 is made up of 19 amino acids. The CDR3 nucleotides read TGCGCCAGCAGCCCCCGGGGTAGCGGGGGGGCGATCTCCTACAATGAGCAGTTCTTC. Its translation is CASSPRGSGGAISYNEQFF.

The rearrangement links TRBV5-1 to TRBJ1-3, with 7 bases lining up with TRBD1. The junction had 5 bases not matched to a gene; V was cut back by 3 bases and J by 2 bases. CDR1 and CDR2 (germline): SGHRS, YFSETQ. The CDR3 runs 15 residues. The CDR3 is CASSSLTGTGNTIYF. The CDR3 region has the DNA TGCGCCAGCAGCTCCCTGACAGGGACTGGAAACACCATATATTTT.

In its sample, this clone was seen once. The chain has TRBV19 and TRBJ1-1, with 9 nucleotides matching TRBD1. Per the germline V gene, CDR1 is LNHDA and CDR2 is SQIVND (reference sequence). This CDR3 is built from 12 residues. V gave up 9 bases and J gave up 4 bases; unmatched junction bases: 3. The CDR3 region is CASQDRGTEAFF. As DNA, the CDR3 is TGTGCCAGCCAGGACAGGGGCACTGAAGCTTTCTTT.